This T cell receptor beta chain was retrieved from a study of cytomegalovirus exposure and HLA in healthy donors. Whole-study results and caveats: Exclusion as indistinguishable affected some V segments, including TRBV6-2 and TRBV6-3.

The PCR contained 60 Vbeta and 13 Jbeta primers. The table came from immunoSEQ multiplex PCR; TCRdb's copy has only in-frame clones and leaves some out. The sample gives roughly 140,000 clones, over 60% of which show up once; roughly 0.69% is in the top ten. Germline assignment: CDR1 MNHEY and CDR2 SMNVEV (reference sequence). V was clipped by 6 bases and J by 4 bases, with 15 bases between them. The CDR3 consists of 14 residues. With respect to this clone: Its antigen is still unknown.

The chain carries TRBV27 and TRBJ1-2; D call uncertain. Sequencing input: PBMCs. The clonotype comes from a male donor in good health and CMV-seronegative. CDR3: CASSNLQYSYGYTF. CDR3 in DNA: TGTGCCAGCAGCAACTTACAGTACTCCTATGGCTACACCTTC.